This T cell receptor (beta chain) was identified during a study of cytomegalovirus exposure and HLA in healthy donors. Study conclusions and caveats: Later analysis demonstrated an association between a missense DCLRE1C variant and TCR beta V- and J-gene trimming. Accounts indicate the classifier identified cytomegalovirus status with strong specificity and sensitivity.

PCR primers comprised 60 Vbeta and 13 Jbeta primers. Profiling relied on immunoSEQ multiplex PCR, and the TCRdb table lists in-frame clones only, not all of them. The sample includes some 140,000 clones, 80% of them seen just once. The CDR3 consists of 15 residues. The germline CDR1 and CDR2 sequences are KGHSY and FQNENV. Trimming shortened V by 7 bases and J by 5 bases, and 18 bases separated the two germline ends. On this clone itself: What it recognizes is unknown.

Source material: PBMCs. The rearrangement links TRBV16 to TRBJ2-1; tentative D call: TRBD2 (5 bases). The receptor was isolated from a man aged 25-45 years in good health and CMV-seronegative. The CDR3: CASTPEGPLHNEQFF. Here the CDR3 DNA reads TGTGCCAGCACCCCAGAGGGTCCTCTCCACAATGAGCAGTTCTTC.